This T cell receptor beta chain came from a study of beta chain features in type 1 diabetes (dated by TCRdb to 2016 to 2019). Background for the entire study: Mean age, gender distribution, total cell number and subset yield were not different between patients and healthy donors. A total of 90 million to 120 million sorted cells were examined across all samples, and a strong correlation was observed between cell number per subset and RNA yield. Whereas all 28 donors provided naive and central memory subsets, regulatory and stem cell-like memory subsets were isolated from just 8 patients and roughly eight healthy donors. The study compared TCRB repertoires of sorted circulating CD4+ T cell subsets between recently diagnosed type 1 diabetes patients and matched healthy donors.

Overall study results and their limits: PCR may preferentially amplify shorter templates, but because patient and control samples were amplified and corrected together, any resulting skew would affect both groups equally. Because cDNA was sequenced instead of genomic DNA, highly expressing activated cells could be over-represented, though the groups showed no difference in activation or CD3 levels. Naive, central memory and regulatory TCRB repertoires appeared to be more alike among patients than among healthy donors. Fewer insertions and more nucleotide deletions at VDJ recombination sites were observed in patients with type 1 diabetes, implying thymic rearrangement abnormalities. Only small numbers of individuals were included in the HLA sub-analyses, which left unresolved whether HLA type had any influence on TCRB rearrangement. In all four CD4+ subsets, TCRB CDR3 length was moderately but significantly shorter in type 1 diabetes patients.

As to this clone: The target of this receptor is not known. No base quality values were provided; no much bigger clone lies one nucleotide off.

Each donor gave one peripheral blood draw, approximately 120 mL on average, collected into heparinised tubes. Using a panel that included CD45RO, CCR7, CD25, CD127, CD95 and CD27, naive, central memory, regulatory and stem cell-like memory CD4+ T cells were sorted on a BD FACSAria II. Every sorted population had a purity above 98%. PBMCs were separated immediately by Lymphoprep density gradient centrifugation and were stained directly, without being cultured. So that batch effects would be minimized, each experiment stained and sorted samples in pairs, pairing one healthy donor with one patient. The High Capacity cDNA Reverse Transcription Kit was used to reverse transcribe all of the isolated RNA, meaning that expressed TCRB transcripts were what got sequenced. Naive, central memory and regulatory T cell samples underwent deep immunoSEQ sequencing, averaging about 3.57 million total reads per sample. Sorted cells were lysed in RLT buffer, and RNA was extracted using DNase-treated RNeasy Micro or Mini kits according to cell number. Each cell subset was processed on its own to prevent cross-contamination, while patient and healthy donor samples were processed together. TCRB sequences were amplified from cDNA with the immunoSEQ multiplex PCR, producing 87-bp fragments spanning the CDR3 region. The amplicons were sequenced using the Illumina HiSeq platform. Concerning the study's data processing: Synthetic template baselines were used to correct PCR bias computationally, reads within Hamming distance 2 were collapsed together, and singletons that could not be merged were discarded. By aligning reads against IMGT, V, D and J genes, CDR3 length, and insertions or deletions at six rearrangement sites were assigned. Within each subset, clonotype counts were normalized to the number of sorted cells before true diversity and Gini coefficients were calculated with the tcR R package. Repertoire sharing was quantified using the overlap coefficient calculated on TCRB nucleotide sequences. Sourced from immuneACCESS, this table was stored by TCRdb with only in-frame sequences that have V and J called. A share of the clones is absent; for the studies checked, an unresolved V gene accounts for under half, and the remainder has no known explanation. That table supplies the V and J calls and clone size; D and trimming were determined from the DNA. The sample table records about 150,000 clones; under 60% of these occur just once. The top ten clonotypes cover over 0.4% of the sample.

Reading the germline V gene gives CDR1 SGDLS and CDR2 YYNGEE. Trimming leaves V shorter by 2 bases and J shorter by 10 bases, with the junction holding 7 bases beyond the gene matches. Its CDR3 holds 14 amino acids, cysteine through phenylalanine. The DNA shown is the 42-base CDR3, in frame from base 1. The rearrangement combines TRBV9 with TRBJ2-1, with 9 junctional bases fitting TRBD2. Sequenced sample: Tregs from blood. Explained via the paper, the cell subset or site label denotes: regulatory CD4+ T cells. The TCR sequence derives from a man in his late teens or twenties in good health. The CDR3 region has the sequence CASSVYGGRGEQFF. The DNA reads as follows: TGTGCCAGCAGCGTTTACGGCGGGAGGGGAGAGCAGTTCTTC.